The 32 T cell receptor beta chains given below trace back to one sample, sequenced in a study of blood T cell repertoires in COVID-19. The assay was immunoSEQ multiplex PCR, and TCRdb's table has in-frame clones only and misses some. The top ten hold 3% to 3.5% of the sample, which has fewer than 250,000 clones, roughly 86% seen once. The specimen sequenced was peripheral blood. These receptors were obtained from a man aged 55 to 70 with acute or convalescent COVID-19.

Here the CDR3 reads CAISEGAGDNEQFF. CDR3 coding DNA: TGTGCCATCAGTGAGGGGGCGGGGGACAATGAGCAGTTCTTC. This chain uses TRBV10-3 with TRBJ2-1; TRBD2 agrees at 7 bases. This CDR3 has 14 amino acids. Germline-derived CDR1 and CDR2 are ENHRY and SYGVKD. Germline trimming cut 2 bases from V and 5 bases from J; bases unmatched to any gene: 3.

This sequence joins TRBV7-3 and TRBJ2-7, with D tentatively TRBD1 (6 bases). V was trimmed by 1 base and J by 0 bases, leaving 10 bases between them. The CDR3 consists of 15 residues. CDR1 SGHTA and CDR2 FQGTGA come from the germline V gene. The CDR3 loop reads CASSLMTGSSYEQYF. CDR3 nucleotide sequence: TGTGCCAGCAGCTTAATGACAGGTTCCTCCTACGAGCAGTACTTC.

The chain employs TRBV5-5 and TRBJ2-1; TRBD2 aligns across 11 bases. Trimming took 4 bases from V and 6 from J; bases not matched to a gene: 6. Germline CDR1 SGHKS, CDR2 YYEKEE (reference sequence). There are 15 residues in the CDR3. The CDR3: CASSDSGGARNEQFF. The CDR3 region has the DNA TGTGCCAGCAGCGATAGCGGGGGGGCCCGCAATGAGCAGTTCTTC.

V usage is TRBV15 and J usage is TRBJ1-3, with 9 bases lining up with TRBD1. This CDR3 contains 16 residues. The trim removed 3 bases at V and 3 bases at J, leaving 6 bases unmatched. Germline V lookup: CDR1 LNHNV, CDR2 YYDKDF (reference sequence). Written as DNA, the CDR3 is TGTGCCACCAGCAGGAAGGGACAGGGAAATGGAAACACCATATATTTT. Translated, it gives CATSRKGQGNGNTIYF.

In DNA, the CDR3 is TGTGCCAGCAGCGCGGGACAGGGAAGGGCTGAAGCTTTCTTT. This gives the protein CASSAGQGRAEAFF. V gene TRBV7-2 combines with J gene TRBJ1-1; TRBD1 matches 9 bases. The germline CDR1 and CDR2 sequences are SGHTA and FQGNSA. CDR3 length: 14 residues. V dropped 5 bases and J dropped 6; count of bases not matched to a gene: 7. Together with reference TRBV7-2 and TRBJ1-1, the CDR3 gives the full variable domain: GAGVSQSPSNKVTEKGKDVELRCDPISGHTALYWYRQSLGQGLEFLIYFQGNSAPDKSGLPSDRFSAERTGGSVSTLTIQRTQQEDSAVYLCASSAGQGRAEAFFGQGTRLTVV.

This clone was observed a single time. The chain combines TRBV10-3 with TRBJ1-1; 7 bases agree with TRBD1. CDR3 length: 14 amino acids. From germline, CDR1 is ENHRY and CDR2 SYGVKD. Trimming cost V 3 bases and J 1 base; bases outside gene matches: 2. The CDR3 nucleotides read TGTGCCATCAGTGAAAGGACAGGGAACACTGAAGCTTTCTTT. Encoded protein: CAISERTGNTEAFF.

V is TRBV3-1 (or the pseudogene TRBV3-2) and J is TRBJ2-1; 9 nucleotides line up with TRBD2. After removal of 4 bases from V and 9 bases from J, the junction contained 7 bases not matched to a gene. The CDR3 sequence is 14 residues long. The germline V gene encodes CDR1 LGHDT and CDR2 YNNKEL (reference sequence). The CDR3 sequence is CASSLGRGGLEQFF. Here the CDR3 DNA reads TGTGCCAGCAGCCTAGGGCGGGGGGGCCTTGAGCAGTTCTTC.

The CDR3: CASSSAGTGQYEQYF. CDR3 sequence (DNA): TGTGCCAGCAGTTCAGCCGGGACAGGCCAGTACGAGCAGTACTTC. This chain links TRBV6-2 or TRBV6-3 with TRBJ2-7, with 8 nucleotides matching TRBD1. This CDR3 has 15 residues. J gave up 4 bases and V 4 bases, and 9 bases lay outside the gene matches. Germline V gene data show CDR1 as MNHEY and CDR2 as SVGEGT.

Only one count was recorded for this clone. The V gene is TRBV28, the J gene TRBJ2-7, with 9 nucleotides matching TRBD1. CDR3 length equals 16 residues. Unmatched junction bases numbered 8, after V lost 2 bases and J lost 3 bases. Germline V CDR1 and CDR2: MDHEN, SYDVKM. In DNA form, the CDR3 reads TGTGCCAGCAGTTTAAGTCGGGACAGGGTCGGCTACGAGCAGTACTTC. It is translated as CASSLSRDRVGYEQYF.

The chain has TRBV6-5 and TRBJ2-7, with 11 bases aligning to TRBD1. With V trimmed by 10 bases and J by 2 bases, 4 bases remained unmatched. This CDR3 has 13 residues. Germline lookup yields CDR1 MNHEY and CDR2 SVGAGI. Here the CDR3 DNA reads TGTGCCATCAGGGGACAGGGGGCCTACGAGCAGTACTTC. As protein: CAIRGQGAYEQYF.

The V gene is TRBV19, the J gene TRBJ2-2, with D tentatively TRBD1 (6 bases). Germline CDR1 reads LNHDA; CDR2 reads SQIVND (reference sequence). The CDR3 totals 13 residues. CDR3 amino acids: CASHRELRGELFF. For the CDR3, the DNA is TGTGCTTCGCACAGGGAGTTGAGAGGGGAGCTGTTTTTT.

The chain employs TRBV5-8 and TRBJ2-5; 7 positions match TRBD1. Germline CDR1 SGHTS, CDR2 YDEGEE. The trim removed 4 bases at V and 1 base at J, leaving 7 bases unmatched. The CDR3 is 15 residues long. CDR3 residues: CASSALTGFQETQYF. DNA for the CDR3: TGTGCCAGCAGCGCCTTGACAGGGTTCCAAGAGACCCAGTACTTC.

This clone was detected a few times. The rearrangement joins TRBV2 to TRBJ2-7; 9 nucleotides agree with TRBD1. V was pared by 7 bases and J by 3 bases, with 10 bases of the junction left unmatched. CDR3 length: 15 amino acids. Germline V gene data show CDR1 as SNHLY and CDR2 as FYNNEI. CDR3 nucleotides: TGTGCCAGCACCTGGGCCGGGACAGGGAACTACGAGCAGTACTTC. It yields the protein CASTWAGTGNYEQYF.

This rearrangement joins TRBV2 to TRBJ2-7; 10 bases fit TRBD1. Germline trimming cut 6 bases from V and 1 base from J; bases unmatched to any gene: 3. The CDR3 covers 14 residues. Germline assignment: CDR1 SNHLY and CDR2 FYNNEI. CDR3 bases: TGTGCCAGCAGACCGGGACAGGGGTCCTACGAGCAGTACTTC. It translates to CASRPGQGSYEQYF.

This clone was seen only once. V and J are TRBV13 and TRBJ1-1; perhaps TRBD1 as D (5 bases). Germline CDR1 reads PRHDT; CDR2 reads FYEKMQ (reference sequence). The CDR3 length is 15 residues. Trimming cost V 0 bases and J 6 bases, with 14 bases left between them. CDR3 DNA sequence: TGTGCCAGCAGCTTAGGCATCGGGGGTGCTTCTGAAGCTTTCTTT. Encoded protein: CASSLGIGGASEAFF. The entire variable domain, with the rest obtained from reference TRBV13 and TRBJ1-1, is as follows: AAGVIQSPRHLIKEKRETATLKCYPIPRHDTVYWYQQGPGQDPQFLISFYEKMQSDKGSIPDRFSAQQFSDYHSELNMSSLELGDSALYFCASSLGIGGASEAFFGQGTRLTVV.

This chain links TRBV6-6 with TRBJ2-1; weak D call: TRBD1 (6 bases). Trimming stripped 0 bases from V and 2 bases from J, with 8 bases between. Germline V CDR1 and CDR2: MNHNY, SVGAGI (reference sequence). The CDR3 has 15 amino acids. For the CDR3, the DNA is TGTGCCAGCAGTTACTCGGGGGCTACCTACAATGAGCAGTTCTTC. This translates into CASSYSGATYNEQFF.

CDR3 coding DNA: TGTGCCAGCAGTGAGTGGCTGAAGGGGAACAATGAGCAGTTCTTC. Translated: CASSEWLKGNNEQFF. The genes are TRBV6-4 and TRBJ2-1; possibly TRBD1 for D (5 bases). This CDR3 contains 15 residues. The germline CDR1 and CDR2 sequences are MRHNA and SNTAGT. Between the trimmed V and J ends, which lost 3 bases and 5 bases, there was a span of 14 bases.

This clone has only a few counts. The rearrangement links TRBV12-5 to TRBJ1-1; possibly TRBD1 for D (5 bases). CDR1 and CDR2 from the germline V gene are LGHNT and FRNRAP. The CDR3 consists of 14 residues. V was clipped by 2 bases and J by 5 bases, with 12 bases between them. The CDR3, as DNA: TGTGCTAGTGGTTTGCAGAGGGGAGGTACTGAAGCTTTCTTT. It specifies CASGLQRGGTEAFF.

The chain has TRBV19 and TRBJ2-5; TRBD2 agrees at 14 bases. CDR3 length: 18 residues. Germline assignment: CDR1 LNHDA and CDR2 SQIVND (reference sequence). With V trimmed by 4 bases and J by 4 bases, 11 bases remained unmatched. CDR3 amino acids: CASSKGLAGGQLGETQYF. CDR3 DNA: TGTGCCAGTAGTAAAGGACTAGCGGGGGGCCAGTTAGGAGAGACCCAGTACTTC.

The chain joins TRBV10-1 to TRBJ2-7, with D possibly matching TRBD2 (5 bases). Between the trimmed V and J ends, which lost 5 bases and 0 bases, there was a span of 11 bases. The germline V gene encodes CDR1 WNHNN and CDR2 SYGVQD (reference sequence). CDR3 length equals 14 residues. CDR3 amino acids: CASSLGLGSYEQYF. In DNA form, the CDR3 reads TGCGCCAGCAGTCTCGGACTCGGCTCCTACGAGCAGTACTTC.

The rearrangement links TRBV29-1 to TRBJ2-5, with D tentatively TRBD2 (6 bases). CDR1 is SQVTM, CDR2 ANQGSEA, per germline. The CDR3 is 13 residues long. Trimming took off 2 bases at V and 3 bases at J, with 10 bases between the two ends. Here the CDR3 reads CSVESRGKETQYF. CDR3 sequence (DNA): TGCAGCGTTGAATCACGGGGGAAAGAGACCCAGTACTTC.

The rearrangement joins TRBV3-1 (or the pseudogene TRBV3-2) to TRBJ1-5; TRBD1 might be the D (5 bases). CDR1 is LGHDT, CDR2 YNNKEL, per germline (reference sequence). The CDR3 totals 14 residues. V was pared by 3 bases and J by 4 bases, with 10 bases between. Here the CDR3 DNA reads TGTGCCAGCAGCCAGACAGTAGTGAATCAGCCCCAGCATTTT. This sequence encodes CASSQTVVNQPQHF.

This clone has a single count. The CDR3, as DNA: TGTGCCAGCAGTTTAGTCCCGGGACAGGGAAGGTCCTACAATGAGCAGTTCTTC. This encodes CASSLVPGQGRSYNEQFF. This sequence joins TRBV27 and TRBJ2-1, with 9 nucleotides matching TRBD1. Germline CDR1 is MNHEY and CDR2 is SMNVEV (reference sequence). The CDR3 covers 18 residues. With V trimmed by 2 bases and J by 1 base, 9 bases remained unmatched.

The gene calls are TRBV15 and TRBJ1-5; perhaps TRBD1 as D (5 bases). This CDR3 has 13 amino acids. V lost 0 bases and J 7 bases, leaving 7 bases between the germline ends. Germline V gene sequence: CDR1 LNHNV, CDR2 YYDKDF (reference sequence). The CDR3: CATSRDRAQPQHF. As DNA, the CDR3 is TGTGCCACCAGCAGAGACAGGGCCCAGCCCCAGCATTTT.

The gene calls are TRBV28 and TRBJ1-4, with 9 bases lining up with TRBD1. With V trimmed by 5 bases and J by 5 bases, 9 bases remained unmatched. CDR3 length: 16 residues. Germline CDR1 reads MDHEN; CDR2 reads SYDVKM. The DNA of the CDR3 is TGTGCCAGCAGTCCGCAGACAGGGGGAGGGAATGAAAAACTGTTTTTT. Translation: CASSPQTGGGNEKLFF.

This clone was counted a single time. This sequence joins TRBV19 and TRBJ1-1, with TRBD1 matching over 8 bases. CDR1 LNHDA and CDR2 SQIVND come from the germline V gene (reference sequence). This CDR3 has 23 amino acids. The trim removed 7 bases at V and 0 bases at J, leaving 31 bases unmatched. CDR3 DNA: TGTGCCAGTACGAGGCGCTTCGGGAGCCCAAGCCCCGGCGCAGGGGGCCTGAACACTGAAGCTTTCTTT. It is translated as CASTRRFGSPSPGAGGLNTEAFF.

The V call is TRBV4-2, the J call TRBJ1-3, with D possibly being TRBD1 (6 bases). CDR1 is LGHNA and CDR2 is YNFKEQ in the germline V gene. The length of the CDR3 is 17 residues. The V and J ends lost 0 bases and 4 bases respectively, with 16 bases between them. CDR3 amino acids: CASSQDSTGMGGNTIYF. In nucleotides, the CDR3 is TGTGCCAGCAGCCAAGATTCAACAGGGATGGGAGGAAACACCATATATTTT.

The chain joins TRBV5-1 to TRBJ1-2; D call uncertain. Trimming removed 6 bases from V and 2 bases from J, with 20 bases in between. Per germline, CDR1 SGHRS and CDR2 YFSETQ. The CDR3 extends over 16 amino acids. The CDR3 coding sequence is TGCGCCAGCACCACCTCTCTCGCGGAAGACAACTATGGCTACACCTTC. The encoded protein is CASTTSLAEDNYGYTF.

The J gene is TRBJ2-7, the V gene TRBV7-2, with a weak D call TRBD1 (6 bases). Germline CDR1 reads SGHTA; CDR2 reads FQGNSA. Trimming left V 0 bases short and J 5 bases short, with 11 bases between. There are 14 residues in the CDR3. CDR3 sequence: CASSLARQDHEQYF. The CDR3, as DNA: TGTGCCAGCAGCTTAGCCCGACAGGACCACGAGCAGTACTTC. Based on the CDR3 plus reference TRBV7-2 and TRBJ2-7, the full variable domain is GAGVSQSPSNKVTEKGKDVELRCDPISGHTALYWYRQSLGQGLEFLIYFQGNSAPDKSGLPSDRFSAERTGGSVSTLTIQRTQQEDSAVYLCASSLARQDHEQYFGPGTRLTVT.

CDR3 loop: CASRSGEERYTDTQYF. The CDR3 DNA follows: TGTGCCAGCAGAAGTGGGGAGGAGCGCTACACAGATACGCAGTATTTT. The chain carries TRBV6-6 and TRBJ2-3; the D gene is possibly TRBD2 (6 bases). The V gene's germline CDR1 is MNHNY and CDR2 SVGAGI (reference sequence). The ends were cut back, 6 bases at V and 2 bases at J, with 18 bases in the middle. This CDR3 contains 16 residues.

The J gene is TRBJ2-7, the V gene TRBV27, with a possible D match to TRBD2 (6 bases). The CDR3 extends over 13 amino acids. From germline, CDR1 is MNHEY and CDR2 SMNVEV (reference sequence). The germline V and J ends were trimmed by 2 bases and 7 bases, with 12 bases remaining between them. The CDR3 protein is CASSLRVRDEQYF. In DNA form, the CDR3 reads TGTGCCAGCAGTTTAAGGGTGCGGGATGAGCAGTACTTC.

V and J are TRBV3-1 (or the pseudogene TRBV3-2) and TRBJ2-7; 9 nucleotides agree with TRBD1. This CDR3 spans 15 amino acids. V gave up 8 bases and J gave up 6 bases; unmatched junction bases: 14. Germline V gene lookup returns CDR1 LGHDT and CDR2 YNNKEL (reference sequence). The CDR3 sequence is CASGTSGTGFAEQYF. DNA for the CDR3: TGTGCCAGCGGTACCTCCGGGACAGGGTTTGCCGAGCAGTACTTC.